The source of this T cell receptor (beta chain) is a study of CD8 T cells in Susac syndrome. Sequencing of TCR beta was carried out in blood CD8+ and CD4+ T cells. This clonotype was detected once. Its specificity is unknown. Random-hexamer reverse transcription was applied to roughly 0.45 to 1 ug RNA. By means of immunoSEQ multiplex PCR, TCR beta CDR3 spanning 54 Vbeta and 13 Jbeta underwent amplification. TCRdb re-derived calls from the immunoSEQ multiplex PCR reads in MiXCR, one entry per CDR3 protein. The sample shows about 150,000 distinct CDR3 sequences, 85% to 95% of them seen only once. CDR1 is LNHDA, CDR2 SQIVND, per germline (reference sequence). The CDR3 extends over 14 amino acids. V was trimmed by 6 bases and J by 5 bases, leaving 14 bases between them. General study points: It was acknowledged in the study that the number of individuals who were included in its TCR sequencing and HLA analysis was relatively small.

The sequenced material came from CD4+ T cells from PBMCs. The receptor was isolated from a human donor with Susac syndrome. The chain employs TRBV19 and TRBJ1-5; D is possibly TRBD1 (6 bases). The CDR3 DNA sequence: TGTGCCAGTAGCCTCGGAAGGGGGGATCAGCCCCAGCATTTT. Its protein product is CASSLGRGDQPQHF.